This T cell receptor (beta chain) was captured in a study of regulatory T cells in long-lasting Graves disease. General observations from the study: Thyroid tissue was not sampled; only peripheral blood was. Among the persistent patients, fewer than 3,000 public clonotypes were shared, more than the roughly 990 shared among new patients.

Germline-derived CDR1 and CDR2 are SGHAT and FQNNGV. The CDR3 contains 14 residues. Trimming stripped 1 base from V and 3 bases from J, with 9 bases between. For TCR beta, libraries came from iRepertoire HTBI primers and Arm-PCR of CDR3 regions. One entry per CDR3 protein results from TCRdb running MiXCR on the multiplex PCR reads. The sample shows about 440,000 distinct CDR3 sequences, 15% to 20% of them seen only once. This clonotype was recorded at least ten times. Its antigen is as yet unknown. Time point described: newly diagnosed GD, antithyroid drugs for less than 3 months. Generation of the TCR library employed RNA extracted from PBMCs. The data also belong to a second study, concerning T cells in Graves' hyperthyroidism and ophthalmopathy.

The V and J genes are TRBV11-2 and TRBJ2-5; tentatively, D is TRBD2 (6 bases). This sample comprised peripheral blood mononuclear cells (PBMCs), obtained at new diagnosis, from a patient treated with antithyroid drugs. This TCR derives from a woman under 40 with Graves disease. The CDR3 loop reads CASSLGIAEETQYF. The DNA for the CDR3 is TGTGCCAGCAGCTTAGGAATAGCGGAAGAGACCCAGTACTTC.